This T cell receptor (beta chain) was identified during a study of blood T cell repertoires in COVID-19. Study summary: The samples span acute and convalescent COVID-19 from the United States, Italy and Spain. T cells, B-cell-depleted T cells, or PBMCs supplied cDNA or gDNA.

V lost 3 bases and J 7 bases, leaving 9 bases between the germline ends. This CDR3 is 11 amino acids long. Germline CDR1 and CDR2: DFQATT and SNEGSKA (reference sequence). As handled by the study authors: Using reference gene primer amplification, nucleated cell counts were estimated. TCRdb's table, derived via immunoSEQ multiplex PCR, lists solely in-frame clones and lacks some. V and J calls and clone size are as listed in that table; D and trimming were resolved from the DNA. In the table there are fewer than 500,000 clones, about 90% of which are singletons. Seattle patients were enrolled during active infection and followed longitudinally.

The chain links TRBV20-1 to TRBJ1-1; D is perhaps TRBD1 (5 bases). Sequencing used peripheral blood. The receptor's source is a man aged 18 to 30 with COVID-19, enrolled during active disease. The CDR3 loop reads CSASSGIEAFF. In DNA, the CDR3 is TGCAGTGCTAGTTCAGGGATTGAAGCTTTCTTT.